These 7 T cell receptor beta chains were sequenced from one sample in a study of T cell repertoires in cytomegalovirus infection. TCRdb fed the reads into MiXCR, producing one record per CDR3 protein. The sample consists of 750,000 to 900,000 distinct CDR3 sequences, 25% to 35% of them appearing once. No antigens are known for them. Here the sequenced sample was cultured CD8+ T cells from PBMCs, taken from culture after CMV antigen stimulation. All receptors come from a human donor in good health (CMV status not recorded). Some clones in this sample may be carry-over from other donors' samples.

The table lists this clonotype with a few counts. The V gene is TRBV7-6, the J gene TRBJ1-5; 8 positions agree with TRBD1. Germline V lookup: CDR1 SGHVS, CDR2 FNYEAQ. Trimming at V came to 5 bases and at J to 4 bases, leaving 7 bases not matched to a gene. The CDR3 length is 15 residues. This CDR3 reads CASSPGQGPNQPQHF. In DNA, the CDR3 is TGTGCCAGCAGCCCTGGACAGGGACCGAATCAGCCCCAGCATTTT.

This clonotype has a count of ten or more. The gene calls are TRBV27 and TRBJ1-2; D gene uncertain. The CDR3 extends over 12 amino acids. Germline-derived CDR1 and CDR2 are MNHEY and SMNVEV (reference sequence). Trimming left V 6 bases short and J 2 bases short, with 7 bases between. This chain's CDR3 is CASSGQNYGYTF. The CDR3 nucleotides are TGTGCCAGCAGCGGGCAGAACTATGGCTACACCTTC.

This clonotype was observed a single time. This sequence joins TRBV7-4 and TRBJ1-1; TRBD1 might be the D (5 bases). From germline, CDR1 is SGHVT and CDR2 SQSDAQ. The CDR3 is made up of 15 amino acids. The V gene lost 5 bases and the J gene lost 5 bases, with 18 bases spanning the gap. DNA of the CDR3: TGTGCCAGCAGCCACCGCCCCAACGCAGGGACTGAAGCTTTCTTT. This codes for CASSHRPNAGTEAFF.

The chain has TRBV4-2 and TRBJ2-2; D ambiguous. Germline-derived CDR1 and CDR2 are LGHNA and YNFKEQ. Trimming took off 0 bases at V and 6 bases at J, with 5 bases between the two ends. The CDR3 covers 13 residues. CDR3 amino acids: CASSQETAGELFF. CDR3 sequence (DNA): TGTGCCAGCAGCCAAGAAACCGCCGGGGAGCTGTTTTTT.

This clonotype was recorded many times. CDR3 sequence (DNA): TGTGCCAGCTCATACTTGGGGGGGGCTGGTCAGCCCCAGCATTTT. The encoded protein is CASSYLGGAGQPQHF. The J gene is TRBJ1-5, the V gene TRBV7-8; TRBD1 is a possible D gene (6 bases). Germline-derived CDR1 and CDR2 are SGHVS and FQNEAQ. The germline V and J ends were trimmed by 8 bases and 6 bases, with 20 bases remaining between them. This CDR3 region has 15 residues.

The chain carries TRBV6-1 and TRBJ2-7; no clear D gene. This CDR3 spans 15 amino acids. Trimming left V 10 bases short and J 1 base short, with 20 bases between. Germline loops: CDR1 MNHNS, CDR2 SASEGT. For the CDR3, the DNA is TGTGCCAACCCCGAGGAACAGCCACATTCCTACGAGCAGTACGTC. Amino acid sequence: CANPEEQPHSYEQYV.

This clonotype was seen repeatedly, ten times or more. The chain links TRBV7-2 to TRBJ2-1; 7 bases are a match to TRBD2. Germline V CDR1 and CDR2: SGHTA, FQGNSA. With V trimmed by 1 base and J by 1 base, 1 base remained unmatched. CDR3 size: 15 residues. The CDR3 protein is CASSLGLASYNEQFF. The CDR3 DNA sequence: TGTGCCAGCAGCTTAGGACTAGCTTCCTACAATGAGCAGTTCTTC.